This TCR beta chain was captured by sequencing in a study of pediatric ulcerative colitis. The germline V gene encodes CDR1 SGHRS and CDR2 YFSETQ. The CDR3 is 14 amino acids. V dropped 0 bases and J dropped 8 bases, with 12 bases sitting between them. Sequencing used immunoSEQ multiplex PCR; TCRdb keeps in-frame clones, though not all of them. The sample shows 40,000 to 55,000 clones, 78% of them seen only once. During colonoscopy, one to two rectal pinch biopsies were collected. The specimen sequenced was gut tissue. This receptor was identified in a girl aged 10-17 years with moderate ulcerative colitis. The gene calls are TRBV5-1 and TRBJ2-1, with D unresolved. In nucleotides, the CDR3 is TGCGCCAGCAGCTTGGGCCTATCTGTGGATGAGCAGTTCTTC. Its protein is CASSLGLSVDEQFF. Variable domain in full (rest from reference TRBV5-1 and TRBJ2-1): KAGVTQTPRYLIKTRGQQVTLSCSPISGHRSVSWYQQTPGQGLQFLFEYFSETQRNKGNFPGRFSGRQFSNSRSEMNVSTLELGDSALYLCASSLGLSVDEQFFGPGTRLTVL.